These T cell receptor beta chains were read from a single sample in a study of T-cell reconstitution after alpha-beta-depleted transplantation in children. MiXCR, applied by TCRdb to the PCR reads, yields one record per CDR3 protein. The table records about 230,000 distinct CDR3 sequences, about 9.2% of them present only once. This sample comprised PBMCs from the stem cell graft donor, obtained from the stem cell graft. These receptor sequences come from a human donor who donated a stem cell graft to a child with acute lymphoblastic leukemia. Both conserved end residues are part of each CDR3. The order of the fields is D gene, J gene, clone size, V gene, CDR3 protein, CDR3 DNA. The D gene is left open where the match is weak. Clone size is shown for a subset of rows, as once, few, many or a class of expanded clone.

TRBD2,TRBJ2-2,NA,TRBV7-6,CASSTMGSGGTGELFF,TGTGCCAGCAGCACCATGGGGAGCGGGGGCACCGGGGAGCTGTTTTTT
NA,TRBJ2-5,few,TRBV7-2,CASSLGRQSETQYF,TGTGCCAGCAGCTTAGGGAGACAATCGGAGACCCAGTACTTC
TRBD1,TRBJ2-3,NA,TRBV12-3/TRBV12-4,CASTLQGARTDTQYF,TGTGCCAGCACCTTACAGGGGGCGCGCACAGATACGCAGTATTTT
NA,TRBJ2-1,NA,TRBV7-2,CASSLEQLATNEQFF,TGTGCCAGCAGCTTAGAACAATTGGCGACCAATGAGCAGTTCTTC
NA,TRBJ2-6,many,TRBV18,CASSPLLSGSGANVLTF,TGTGCCAGCTCACCTCTACTATCAGGGTCTGGGGCCAACGTCCTGACTTTC
TRBD1,TRBJ2-7,many,TRBV5-1,CASSLIPPGQSYEQYF,TGCGCCAGCAGCCTAATTCCACCGGGACAGTCCTACGAGCAGTACTTC
TRBD2,TRBJ2-1,many,TRBV9,CASSPGGYPYNEQFF,TGTGCCAGCAGCCCGGGGGGGTACCCCTACAATGAGCAGTTCTTC
TRBD2,TRBJ2-1,many,TRBV4-1,CASSQEPTSGGASSSYNEQFF,TGCGCCAGCAGCCAAGAACCGACTAGCGGGGGGGCCTCCAGCTCCTACAATGAGCAGTTCTTC
NA,TRBJ2-2,many,TRBV3-1,CASSQFLNTGELFF,TGTGCCAGCAGCCAATTCCTGAACACCGGGGAGCTGTTTTTT
NA,TRBJ1-1,few,TRBV12-3/TRBV12-4,CASSHSRNTEAFF,TGTGCCAGCAGTCACAGTAGGAACACTGAAGCTTTCTTT
NA,TRBJ2-5,few,TRBV5-5,CASSLPGRQIETQYF,TGTGCCAGCAGCTTACCGGGACGGCAAATAGAGACCCAGTACTTC
NA,TRBJ2-6,few,TRBV12-3/TRBV12-4,CASTFDGANVLTF,TGTGCCAGCACTTTCGACGGGGCCAACGTCCTGACTTTC
NA,TRBJ2-1,NA,TRBV20-1,CSATGRQDNEQFF,TGCAGTGCTACAGGGAGACAGGACAATGAGCAGTTCTTC
TRBD1,TRBJ2-5,many,TRBV7-8,CASSLGDRPETQYF,TGTGCCAGCAGCTTAGGGGACAGACCAGAGACCCAGTACTTC
TRBD2,TRBJ2-3,many,TRBV10-2,CASTGGGRRWSTDTQYF,TGCGCCAGCACCGGGGGGGGGCGAAGGTGGAGCACAGATACGCAGTATTTT
TRBD1,TRBJ1-6,NA,TRBV4-2,CASSQANRGSYNSPLHF,TGTGCCAGCAGCCAAGCGAACAGGGGCTCCTATAATTCACCCCTCCACTTT
NA,TRBJ1-1,NA,TRBV18,CASSPQGPGTEAFF,TGTGCCAGCTCACCGCAGGGGCCCGGCACTGAAGCTTTCTTT
TRBD1,TRBJ1-1,few,TRBV19,CASSITGGNTEAFF,TGTGCCAGTAGTATCACAGGGGGGAACACTGAAGCTTTCTTT
NA,TRBJ2-3,NA,TRBV6-5,CASSSGPGTQYF,TGTGCCAGCAGTTCCGGGCCCGGGACGCAGTATTTT